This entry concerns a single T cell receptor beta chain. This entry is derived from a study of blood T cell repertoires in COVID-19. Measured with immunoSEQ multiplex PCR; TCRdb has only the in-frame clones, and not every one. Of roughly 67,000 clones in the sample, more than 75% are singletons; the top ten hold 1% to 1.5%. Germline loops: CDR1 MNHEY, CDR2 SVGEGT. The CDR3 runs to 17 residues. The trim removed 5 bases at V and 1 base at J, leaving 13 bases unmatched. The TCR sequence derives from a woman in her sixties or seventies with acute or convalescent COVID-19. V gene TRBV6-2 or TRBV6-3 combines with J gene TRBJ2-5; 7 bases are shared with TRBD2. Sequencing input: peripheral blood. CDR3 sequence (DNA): TGTGCCAGCAGTACCCCAGGGTGGGCGGGGGTCCAAGAGACCCAGTACTTC. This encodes CASSTPGWAGVQETQYF.